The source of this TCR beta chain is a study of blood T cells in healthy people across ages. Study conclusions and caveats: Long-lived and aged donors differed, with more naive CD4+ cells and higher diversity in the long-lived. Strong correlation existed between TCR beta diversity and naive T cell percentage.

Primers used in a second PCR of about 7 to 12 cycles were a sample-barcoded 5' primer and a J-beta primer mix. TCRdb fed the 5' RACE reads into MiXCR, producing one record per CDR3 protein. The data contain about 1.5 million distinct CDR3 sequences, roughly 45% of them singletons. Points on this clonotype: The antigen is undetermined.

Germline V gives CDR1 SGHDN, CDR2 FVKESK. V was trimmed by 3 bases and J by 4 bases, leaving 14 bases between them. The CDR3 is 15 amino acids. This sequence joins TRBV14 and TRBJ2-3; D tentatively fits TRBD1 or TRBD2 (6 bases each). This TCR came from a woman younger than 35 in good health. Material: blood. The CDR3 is CASSQTLGGSDTQYF. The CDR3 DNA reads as TGTGCCAGCAGCCAGACCCTAGGGGGGTCAGATACGCAGTATTTT.